This T cell receptor beta chain came from a study of pediatric ulcerative colitis. About this clone itself: Its antigen is not identified.

Germline V gene data show CDR1 as MNHEY and CDR2 as SVGAGI. The ends were cut back, 4 bases at V and 4 bases at J, with 6 bases in the middle. The CDR3 contains 12 residues. Study outcomes and limitations: A couple of rectal clonotypes were found only in ulcerative colitis patients, all of them.

Samples were sequenced at Survey level, maximum 500,000 reads. Measured with immunoSEQ multiplex PCR; TCRdb has only the in-frame clones, and not every one. The data show 65,000 or so clones, with around 85% seen just once and roughly 3% held by the top ten. This clonotype originated in a boy between 10 and 17 years old with severe ulcerative colitis. The J gene is TRBJ2-3, the V gene TRBV6-5; D unresolved. The sample consisted of blood. The CDR3 region is CASSSHSDTQYF. For the CDR3, the DNA is TGTGCCAGCAGTTCTCACTCAGATACGCAGTATTTT.